The TCR beta chain under discussion was sequenced for a study of shared clonotypes between healthy human individuals. It was CD45RO-negative cells, positively selected for CCR7, that made up naive CD8 cells, with terminally differentiated effector memory CD45RA+ cells excluded. The repertoire was sequenced with immunoSEQ multiplex PCR; TCRdb's copy has only in-frame clones and lacks some. The repertoire consists of approximately 600,000 clones, with 85% to 95% occurring once and the leading ten covering approximately 0.11%. CDR1 is SQVTM and CDR2 is ANQGSEA in the germline V gene. V was pared by 4 bases and J by 3 bases, with 9 bases between. The CDR3 extends over 13 amino acids.

The sample comprised naive CD8+ T cells sorted from blood. The chain employs TRBV29-1 and TRBJ2-2, with D possibly matching TRBD1 (5 bases). The TCR originated in a woman in her thirties in good health. DNA of the CDR3: TGCAGCGTTGGACAGCAATACACCGGGGAGCTGTTTTTT. This sequence encodes CSVGQQYTGELFF.